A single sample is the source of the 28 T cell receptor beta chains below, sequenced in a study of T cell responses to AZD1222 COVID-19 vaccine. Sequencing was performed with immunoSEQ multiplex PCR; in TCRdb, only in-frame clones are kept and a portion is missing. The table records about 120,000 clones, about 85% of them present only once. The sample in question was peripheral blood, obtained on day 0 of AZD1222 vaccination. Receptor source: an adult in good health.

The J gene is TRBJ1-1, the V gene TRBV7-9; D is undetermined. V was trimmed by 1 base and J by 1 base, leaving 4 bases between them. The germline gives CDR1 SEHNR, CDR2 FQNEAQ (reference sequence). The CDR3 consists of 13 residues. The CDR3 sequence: CASSLVTNTEAFF. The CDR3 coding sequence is TGTGCCAGCAGCTTAGTTACGAACACTGAAGCTTTCTTT. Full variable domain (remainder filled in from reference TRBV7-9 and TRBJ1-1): DTGVSQNPRHKITKRGQNVTFRCDPISEHNRLYWYRQTLGQGPEFLTYFQNEAQLEKSRLLSDRFSAERPKGSFSTLEIQRTEQGDSAMYLCASSLVTNTEAFFGQGTRLTVV.

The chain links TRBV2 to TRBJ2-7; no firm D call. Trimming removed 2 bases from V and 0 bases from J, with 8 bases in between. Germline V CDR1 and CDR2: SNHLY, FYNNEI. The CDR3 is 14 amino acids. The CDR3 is CASSETESSYEQYF. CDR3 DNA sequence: TGTGCCAGCAGTGAAACAGAGAGCTCCTACGAGCAGTACTTC.

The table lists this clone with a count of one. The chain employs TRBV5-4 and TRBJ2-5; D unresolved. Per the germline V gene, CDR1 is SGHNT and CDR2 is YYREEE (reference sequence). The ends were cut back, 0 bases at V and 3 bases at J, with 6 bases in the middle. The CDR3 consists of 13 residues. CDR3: CASSLAMEETQYF. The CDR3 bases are TGTGCCAGCAGCTTGGCCATGGAAGAGACCCAGTACTTC.

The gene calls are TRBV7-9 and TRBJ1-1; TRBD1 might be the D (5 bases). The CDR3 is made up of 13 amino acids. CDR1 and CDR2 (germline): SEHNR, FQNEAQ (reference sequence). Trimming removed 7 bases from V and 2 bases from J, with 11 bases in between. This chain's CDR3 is CASTPGLNTEAFF. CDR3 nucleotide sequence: TGTGCCAGCACACCAGGGCTAAACACTGAAGCTTTCTTT.

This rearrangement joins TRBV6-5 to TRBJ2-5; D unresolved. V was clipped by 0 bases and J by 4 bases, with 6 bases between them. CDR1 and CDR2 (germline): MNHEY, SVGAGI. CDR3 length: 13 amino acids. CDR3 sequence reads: CASSYSVVETQYF. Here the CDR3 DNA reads TGTGCCAGCAGTTACTCAGTTGTAGAGACCCAGTACTTC.

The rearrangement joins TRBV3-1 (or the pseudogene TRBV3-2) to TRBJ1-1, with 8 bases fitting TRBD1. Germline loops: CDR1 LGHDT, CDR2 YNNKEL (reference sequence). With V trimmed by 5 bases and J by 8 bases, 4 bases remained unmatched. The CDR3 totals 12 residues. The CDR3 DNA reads TGTGCCAGCAGCTTACAGGGGGTAGAAGCTTTCTTT. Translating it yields CASSLQGVEAFF.

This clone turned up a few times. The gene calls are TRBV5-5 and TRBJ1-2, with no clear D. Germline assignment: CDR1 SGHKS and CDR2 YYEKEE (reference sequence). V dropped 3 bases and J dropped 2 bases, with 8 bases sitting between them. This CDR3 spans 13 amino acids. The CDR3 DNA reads TGTGCCAGCAGCTATGGCCAAAACTATGGCTACACCTTC. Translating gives CASSYGQNYGYTF.

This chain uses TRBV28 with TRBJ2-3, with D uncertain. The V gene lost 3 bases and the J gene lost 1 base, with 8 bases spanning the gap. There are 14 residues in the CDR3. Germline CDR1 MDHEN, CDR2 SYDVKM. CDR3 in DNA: TGTGCCAGCAGTTTGGCCTCTGGCACAGATACGCAGTATTTT. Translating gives CASSLASGTDTQYF.

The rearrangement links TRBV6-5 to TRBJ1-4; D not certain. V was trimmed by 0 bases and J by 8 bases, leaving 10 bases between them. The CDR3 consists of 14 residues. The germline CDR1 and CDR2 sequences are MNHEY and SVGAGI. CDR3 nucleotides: TGTGCCAGCAGTTACTCGTCGGGTTCGGAAAAACTGTTTTTT. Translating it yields CASSYSSGSEKLFF.

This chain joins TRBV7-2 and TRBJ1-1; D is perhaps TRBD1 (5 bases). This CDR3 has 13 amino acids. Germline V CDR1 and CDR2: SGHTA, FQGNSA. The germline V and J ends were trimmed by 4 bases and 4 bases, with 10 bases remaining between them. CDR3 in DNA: TGTGCCAGCAGCTGGTGGGGGGTCACTGAAGCTTTCTTT. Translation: CASSWWGVTEAFF.

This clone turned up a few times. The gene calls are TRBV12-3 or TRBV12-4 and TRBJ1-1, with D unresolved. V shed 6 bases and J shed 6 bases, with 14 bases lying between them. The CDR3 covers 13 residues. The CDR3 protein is CASSPVGFPEAFF. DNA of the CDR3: TGTGCCAGCAGCCCCGTGGGGTTTCCTGAAGCTTTCTTT.

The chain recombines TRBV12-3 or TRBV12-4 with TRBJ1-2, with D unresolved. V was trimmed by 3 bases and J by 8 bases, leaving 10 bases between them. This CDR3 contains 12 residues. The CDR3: CASSFYGEGYTF. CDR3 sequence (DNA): TGTGCCAGCAGTTTTTATGGTGAGGGCTACACCTTC.

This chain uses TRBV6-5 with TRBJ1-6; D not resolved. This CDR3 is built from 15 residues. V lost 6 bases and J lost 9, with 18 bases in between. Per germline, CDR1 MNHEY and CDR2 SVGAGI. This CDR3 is CASSPPPWDGSPLHF. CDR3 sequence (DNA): TGTGCCAGCAGCCCGCCCCCGTGGGATGGTTCACCCCTCCACTTT.

The CDR3 protein is CASRSASEEKLFF. CDR3 DNA: TGTGCCAGCAGATCGGCCTCCGAGGAAAAACTGTTTTTT. The gene calls are TRBV7-8 and TRBJ1-4; D gene ambiguous. Trimming stripped 6 bases from V and 8 bases from J, with 13 bases between. Germline V lookup: CDR1 SGHVS, CDR2 FQNEAQ. The CDR3 sequence is 13 residues long.

This chain's CDR3 is CAISEASLNRGRDYGYTF. CDR3 in DNA: TGTGCCATCAGTGAGGCTAGCCTGAACAGGGGGAGGGACTATGGCTACACCTTC. The chain recombines TRBV10-3 with TRBJ1-2; 8 bases fit TRBD1. The CDR3 loop spans 18 amino acids. Trimming took 2 bases from V and 3 from J; bases not matched to a gene: 14. CDR1 is ENHRY and CDR2 is SYGVKD in the germline V gene.

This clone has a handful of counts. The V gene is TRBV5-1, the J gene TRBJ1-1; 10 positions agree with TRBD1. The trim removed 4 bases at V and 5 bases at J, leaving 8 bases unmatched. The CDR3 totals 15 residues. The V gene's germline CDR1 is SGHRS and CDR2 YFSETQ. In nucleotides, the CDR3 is TGCGCCAGCAGCGCGAGACAGGGGGCGGGTACTGAAGCTTTCTTT. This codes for CASSARQGAGTEAFF.

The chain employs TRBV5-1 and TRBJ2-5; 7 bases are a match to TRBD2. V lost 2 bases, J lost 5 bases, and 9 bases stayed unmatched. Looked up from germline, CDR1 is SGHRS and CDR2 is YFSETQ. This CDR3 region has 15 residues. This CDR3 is CASSFNGLDPETQYF. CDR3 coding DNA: TGCGCCAGCAGCTTCAACGGACTAGATCCGGAGACCCAGTACTTC.

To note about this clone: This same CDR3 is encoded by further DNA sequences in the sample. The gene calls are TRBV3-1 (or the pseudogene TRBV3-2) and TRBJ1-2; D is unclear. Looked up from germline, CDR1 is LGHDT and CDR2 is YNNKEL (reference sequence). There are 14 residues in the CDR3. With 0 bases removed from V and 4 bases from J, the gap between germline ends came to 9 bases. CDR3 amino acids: CASSQDVSGYGYTF. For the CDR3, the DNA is TGTGCCAGCAGCCAAGATGTGTCTGGCTATGGCTACACCTTC.

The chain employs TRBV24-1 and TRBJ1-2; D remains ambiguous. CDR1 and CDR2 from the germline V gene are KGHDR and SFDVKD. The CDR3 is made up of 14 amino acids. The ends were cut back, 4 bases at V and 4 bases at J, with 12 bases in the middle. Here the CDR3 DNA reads TGTGCCACCAGTGACCCCGGATTATTCTATGGCTACACCTTC. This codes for CATSDPGLFYGYTF.

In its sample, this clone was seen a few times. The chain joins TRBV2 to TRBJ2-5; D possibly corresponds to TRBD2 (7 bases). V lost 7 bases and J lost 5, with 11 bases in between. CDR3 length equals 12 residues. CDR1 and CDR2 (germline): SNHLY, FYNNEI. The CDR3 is CASTGGPETQYF. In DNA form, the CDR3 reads TGTGCCAGCACCGGGGGGCCCGAGACCCAGTACTTC.

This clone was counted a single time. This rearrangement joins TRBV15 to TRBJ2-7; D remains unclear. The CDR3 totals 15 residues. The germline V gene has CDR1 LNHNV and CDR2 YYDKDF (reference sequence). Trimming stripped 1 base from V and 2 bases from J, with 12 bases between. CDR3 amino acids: CATSRVRGMPYEQYF. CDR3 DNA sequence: TGTGCCACCAGCAGAGTCCGTGGGATGCCCTACGAGCAGTACTTC. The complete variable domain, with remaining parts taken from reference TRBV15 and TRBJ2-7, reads DAMVIQNPRYQVTQFGKPVTLSCSQTLNHNVMYWYQQKSSQAPKLLFHYYDKDFNNEADTPDNFQSRRPNTSFCFLDIRSPGLGDTAMYLCATSRVRGMPYEQYFGPGTRLTVT.

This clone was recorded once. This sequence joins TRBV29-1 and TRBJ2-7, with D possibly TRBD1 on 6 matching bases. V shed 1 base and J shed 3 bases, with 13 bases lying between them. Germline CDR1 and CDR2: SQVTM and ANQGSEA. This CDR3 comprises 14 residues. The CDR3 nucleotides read TGCAGCGTTGAAGGAGGTGGCAGGGGCTACGAGCAGTACTTC. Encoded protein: CSVEGGGRGYEQYF.

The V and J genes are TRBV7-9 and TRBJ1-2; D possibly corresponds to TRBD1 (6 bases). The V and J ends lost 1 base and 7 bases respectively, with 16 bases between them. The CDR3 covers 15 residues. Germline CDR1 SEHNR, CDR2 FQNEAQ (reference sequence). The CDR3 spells CASSLEQGDIRGYTF. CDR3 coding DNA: TGTGCCAGCAGCTTAGAACAGGGTGATATACGTGGCTACACCTTC.

The chain's CDR3 is CASSQLLAGDSYNEQFF. CDR3 nucleotide sequence: TGTGCCAGCAGCCAGCTGTTAGCGGGGGACTCCTACAATGAGCAGTTCTTC. This chain links TRBV3-1 (or the pseudogene TRBV3-2) with TRBJ2-1, with 9 bases lining up with TRBD2. This CDR3 is built from 17 residues. Losses at the gene ends were 3 bases for V and 0 bases for J; bases not matched to a gene: 6. Germline assignment: CDR1 LGHDT and CDR2 YNNKEL (reference sequence).

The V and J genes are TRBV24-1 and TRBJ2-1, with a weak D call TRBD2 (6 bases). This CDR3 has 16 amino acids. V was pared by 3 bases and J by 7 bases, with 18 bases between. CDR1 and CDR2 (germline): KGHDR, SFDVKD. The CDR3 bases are TGTGCCACCAGTGATGCGGGACCGGCGACGGTGAATGAGCAGTTCTTC. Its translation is CATSDAGPATVNEQFF.

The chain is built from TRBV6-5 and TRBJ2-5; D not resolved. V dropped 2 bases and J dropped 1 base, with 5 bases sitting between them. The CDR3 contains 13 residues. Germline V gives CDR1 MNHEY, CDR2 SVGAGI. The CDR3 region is CASSYSLQETQYF. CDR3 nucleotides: TGTGCCAGCAGTTACAGTCTCCAAGAGACCCAGTACTTC.

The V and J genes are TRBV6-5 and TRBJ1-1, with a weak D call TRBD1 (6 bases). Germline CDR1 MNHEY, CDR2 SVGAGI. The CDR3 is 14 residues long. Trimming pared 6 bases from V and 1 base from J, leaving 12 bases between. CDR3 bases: TGTGCCAGCAGACCCGGGGACAAGAACACTGAAGCTTTCTTT. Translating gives CASRPGDKNTEAFF.

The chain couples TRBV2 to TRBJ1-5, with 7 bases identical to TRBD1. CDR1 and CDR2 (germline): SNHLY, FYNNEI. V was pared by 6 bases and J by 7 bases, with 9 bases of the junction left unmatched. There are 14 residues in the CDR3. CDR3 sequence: CASRKGQSEQPQHF. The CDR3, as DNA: TGTGCCAGCAGGAAGGGACAGAGCGAACAGCCCCAGCATTTT.